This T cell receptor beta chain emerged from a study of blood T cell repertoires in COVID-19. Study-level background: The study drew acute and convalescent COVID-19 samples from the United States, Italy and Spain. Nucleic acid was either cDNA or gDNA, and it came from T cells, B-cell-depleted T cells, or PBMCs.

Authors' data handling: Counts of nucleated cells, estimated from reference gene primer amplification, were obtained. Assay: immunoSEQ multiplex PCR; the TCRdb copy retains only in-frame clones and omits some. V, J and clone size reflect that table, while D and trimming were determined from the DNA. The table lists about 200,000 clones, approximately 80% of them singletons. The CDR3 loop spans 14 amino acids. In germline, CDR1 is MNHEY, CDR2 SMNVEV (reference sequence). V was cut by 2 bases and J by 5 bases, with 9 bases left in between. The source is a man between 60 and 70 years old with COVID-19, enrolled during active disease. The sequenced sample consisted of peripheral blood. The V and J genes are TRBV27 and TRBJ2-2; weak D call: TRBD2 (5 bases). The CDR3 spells CASSLERRTGELFF. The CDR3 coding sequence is TGTGCCAGCAGTTTAGAGCGGCGGACCGGGGAGCTGTTTTTT.